This is a list of T cell receptor beta chains from one sample in a study of T cell repertoires in cytomegalovirus infection. TCRdb reprocessed the reads via MiXCR and lists one record per CDR3 protein. The repertoire has 200,000 or so distinct CDR3 sequences, approximately 30% of them found once; the top ten carry under 35%. The specimen sequenced was PBMCs. The origin of the receptors is a human donor in good health (CMV status not recorded). Some clones in this sample may be carry-over from other donors' samples. CDR3s leave out the opening cysteine and the closing phenylalanine or tryptophan. Fields, in order: CDR3 protein, J gene, V gene.

CDR3: ASSQDRPDTQY; J: TRBJ2-3; V: TRBV6-2/TRBV6-3
CDR3: SVEDLERGGGDTQY; J: TRBJ2-3; V: TRBV29-1
CDR3: AIRVAGGGSYEQY; J: TRBJ2-7; V: TRBV10-3
CDR3: SAIRKGPTYEQY; J: TRBJ2-7; V: TRBV20-1
CDR3: ASGSRTSGAEEQF; J: TRBJ2-1; V: TRBV7-2
CDR3: ASSLGSGGLYQETQY; J: TRBJ2-5; V: TRBV5-4
CDR3: ASSLAGGWGTGELF; J: TRBJ2-2; V: TRBV7-2
CDR3: ASSLDRWGGPEQF; J: TRBJ2-1; V: TRBV5-1
CDR3: ASSTDRTRNEQY; J: TRBJ2-7; V: TRBV7-2
CDR3: ASSQQGVWGANVLT; J: TRBJ2-6; V: TRBV2
CDR3: ASSQDRRQGEVTGELF; J: TRBJ2-2; V: TRBV4-2
CDR3: ASSKYLANTGELF; J: TRBJ2-2; V: TRBV19
CDR3: ASSLGGPGSGTEAF; J: TRBJ1-1; V: TRBV7-2
CDR3: ASSPTGVGTEAF; J: TRBJ1-1; V: TRBV18
CDR3: ASSVSPGAKEQY; J: TRBJ2-7; V: TRBV2
CDR3: SARDWTELTGELF; J: TRBJ2-2; V: TRBV20-1
CDR3: ASSLGPANTEAF; J: TRBJ1-1; V: TRBV7-3
CDR3: ASSFARGVSYEQY; J: TRBJ2-7; V: TRBV28
CDR3: ASLGQNTGELF; J: TRBJ2-2; V: TRBV6-2/TRBV6-3
CDR3: ASSQEPPRGEGNTIY; J: TRBJ1-3; V: TRBV4-1
CDR3: ASSILGQGATNEKLF; J: TRBJ1-4; V: TRBV7-4
CDR3: ASSLALGGSPEAF; J: TRBJ1-1; V: TRBV7-2
CDR3: ASSPDRVIYNEQF; J: TRBJ2-1; V: TRBV7-8
CDR3: ASSLDARTGNTIY; J: TRBJ1-3; V: TRBV11-2
CDR3: ASSSGAPGNIQY; J: TRBJ2-4; V: TRBV7-8
CDR3: ASSLSLDYGYT; J: TRBJ1-2; V: TRBV7-2
CDR3: ASSPEGFLNTEAF; J: TRBJ1-1; V: TRBV7-8
CDR3: DSSDSKNNYGYT; J: TRBJ1-2; V: TRBV25-1
CDR3: ASSLPGIPSYNEQF; J: TRBJ2-1; V: TRBV7-9
CDR3: ASSHQVRGPYNEQF; J: TRBJ2-1; V: TRBV5-6
CDR3: ASSLGRGNSNQPQH; J: TRBJ1-5; V: TRBV7-8
CDR3: TSSSKGTRRGEQY; J: TRBJ2-7; V: TRBV7-9
CDR3: SARAGTVSYEQY; J: TRBJ2-7; V: TRBV20-1
CDR3: ASSKGQGQNTGELF; J: TRBJ2-2; V: TRBV6-6
CDR3: ASSLGTGEAFNEQF; J: TRBJ2-1; V: TRBV12-3/TRBV12-4
CDR3: ASIPDTMNTEAF; J: TRBJ1-1; V: TRBV12-3/TRBV12-4
CDR3: ASRGQVQGNQPQH; J: TRBJ1-5; V: TRBV2
CDR3: AWGRAGRGTGRKYGYT; J: TRBJ1-2; V: TRBV30
CDR3: ASSLVAGAFVDYT; J: TRBJ1-2; V: TRBV5-6
CDR3: ATSRDPNYEQY; J: TRBJ2-7; V: TRBV15
CDR3: ASSYRGTGEQPQH; J: TRBJ1-5; V: TRBV5-6
CDR3: SARGEGRVRNEQY; J: TRBJ2-7; V: TRBV20-1
CDR3: ASSPRIAYNEQF; J: TRBJ2-1; V: TRBV5-5
CDR3: ASSQDLGIEQF; J: TRBJ2-1; V: TRBV14
CDR3: ASTPYGISGNTIY; J: TRBJ1-3; V: TRBV7-9
CDR3: ASSFGGLRTGELF; J: TRBJ2-2; V: TRBV7-8
CDR3: ASRYTPDRYTEAF; J: TRBJ1-1; V: TRBV6-1
CDR3: ASSREGQGLKDTQY; J: TRBJ2-3; V: TRBV4-1
CDR3: ASSLGGTGVEAF; J: TRBJ1-1; V: TRBV12-3/TRBV12-4
CDR3: ASSPFTEAF; J: TRBJ1-1; V: TRBV7-2